Listed below are T cell receptor beta chains from one sample, sequenced in a study of T cells in Graves' hyperthyroidism and ophthalmopathy. TCRdb itself ran the multiplex PCR reads through MiXCR, one entry per CDR3 protein. The sample has approximately 400,000 distinct CDR3 sequences; approximately 13% are singletons. Material: blood. The receptors here all came from a man under 40 with Graves' hyperthyroidism that later progressed to Graves' ophthalmopathy. Both conserved end residues are part of each CDR3. Fields, in order: clone size, J gene, V gene, D gene, CDR3 DNA, CDR3 protein. The D gene is left open where the match is weak. The size of a clone is reported for some rows only, either as once, few or many, or as a class for expanded clones.

.,TRBJ1-2,TRBV27,.,TGTGCCAGCAGTTTAGGGCCGGGGAAATATGGCTACACCTTC,CASSLGPGKYGYTF
.,TRBJ2-1,TRBV27,.,TGTGCCAGCAGTTTATACGCAGGGAATGAGCAGTTCTTC,CASSLYAGNEQFF
.,TRBJ1-1,TRBV6-1,.,TGTGCCAGCGTGGAAGCTGAAGCTTTCTTT,CASVEAEAFF
many,TRBJ1-4,TRBV29-1,.,TGCAGCGTTCTGGGACGGCATGAAAAACTGTTTTTT,CSVLGRHEKLFF
many,TRBJ2-3,TRBV20-1,TRBD2,TGCAGTGCTGGGACTAACACAGATACGCAGTATTTT,CSAGTNTDTQYF
.,TRBJ2-2,TRBV6-5,.,TGTGCCAGCAGTTACTCGAATGTCGAGGAGCTGTTTTTT,CASSYSNVEELFF
few,TRBJ2-3,TRBV7-9,.,TGTGCCAGCAGCTTAGATCCGGCGGACAGCACAGATACGCAGTATTTT,CASSLDPADSTDTQYF
many,TRBJ2-1,TRBV5-1,TRBD1,TGCGCCAGCAGCTTGGAGGGGGCCCCCTACAATGAGCAGTTCTTC,CASSLEGAPYNEQFF
.,TRBJ2-6,TRBV19,TRBD1,TGTGCCAGTAGTATAGGGGGGACAGCTGGGGCCAACGTCCTGACTTTC,CASSIGGTAGANVLTF
many,TRBJ1-2,TRBV29-1,TRBD1,TGCAGCGTTGAACCAACGTCGGACAGGGCCCTTAACTATGGCTACACCTTC,CSVEPTSDRALNYGYTF
.,TRBJ1-5,TRBV6-2/TRBV6-3,TRBD1,TGTGCCAGCAGTTACCTTACCGGGACAGGGGCGTTGTCTGGCAATCAGCCCCAGCATTTT,CASSYLTGTGALSGNQPQHF
few,TRBJ2-7,TRBV20-1,.,TGCAGTGCTAGGGGAGGACAGGCTTATCACTACGAGCAGTACTTC,CSARGGQAYHYEQYF
many,TRBJ1-3,TRBV5-6,.,TGTGCCAGCAGTAACCGGGCCGGCGGAAACACCATATATTTT,CASSNRAGGNTIYF
many,TRBJ1-2,TRBV7-9,.,TGTGCCAGCAGCAGGTGGACAGCCCTAAGTGGCTACACCTTC,CASSRWTALSGYTF
many,TRBJ1-2,TRBV7-9,.,TGTGCCACCGATTACGACGGCCCTAACTATGGCTACACCTTC,CATDYDGPNYGYTF
few,TRBJ2-3,TRBV20-1,TRBD2,TGCAGTGCTCGGGATCCCAAATGGGGAATTAGCGGGGGTGGCAGGGATACGCAGTATTTT,CSARDPKWGISGGGRDTQYF
few,TRBJ1-1,TRBV12-3/TRBV12-4,.,TGTGCCAGCAGTTTACTCGATAAGACTGAAGCTTTCTTT,CASSLLDKTEAFF
few,TRBJ1-3,TRBV7-6,.,TGTGCCAGTACGACAGGCCCCCTTGGAAACACCATATATTTT,CASTTGPLGNTIYF
many,TRBJ2-5,TRBV2,TRBD1,TGTGCCAGCTCCGACCGGACAGGAACCGGAGAGACCCAGTACTTC,CASSDRTGTGETQYF
many,TRBJ2-3,TRBV6-1,TRBD2,TGTGCCAGCATGGCTAGCGGGCCCACAGATACGCAGTATTTT,CASMASGPTDTQYF
many,TRBJ1-6,TRBV6-2/TRBV6-3,.,TGTGCCAGCAGTTACATCGGGAATTCACCCCTCCACTTT,CASSYIGNSPLHF
many,TRBJ2-1,TRBV18,.,TGTGCCAGCTCTCCAACACGGAACTCCTACAATGAGCAGTTCTTC,CASSPTRNSYNEQFF